The 18 T cell receptor beta chains in this list originate from one sample, sequenced in a study of spatial heterogeneity in lung cancer. These receptors have no identified antigens. Time point defined: sample taken at primary tumor resection. In TCRdb, the 5' RACE reads were re-called with MiXCR into one record per CDR3 protein. Of over 5,500 distinct CDR3 sequences in the sample, 14% are singletons; the top ten hold approximately 10%. General study results and limits: Expanded alpha and beta TCR counts within tumors tracked tumor mutation counts.

This material consisted of lung tumor tissue, taken at surgery. The receptor set was obtained from a male donor with early-stage non-small cell lung cancer.

In its sample, this clonotype is medium-sized. This beta chain is off target for a library built for alpha chains, so its abundance means little. The chain couples TRBV4-1 to TRBJ1-2; no clear D gene. Germline CDR1 MGHRA, CDR2 YSYEKL. The CDR3 length is 16 residues. Trimming pared 1 base from V and 1 base from J, leaving 13 bases between. CDR3 residues: CASSQVFWAGNYGYTF. The CDR3, as DNA: TGCGCCAGCAGCCAAGTCTTCTGGGCCGGTAACTATGGCTACACCTTC.

In its sample, this clonotype was seen a few times. Possible read error: a much larger clone is one base away. This beta chain came through as a stray read in a library set up for alpha chains, and its size says little. V is TRBV3-1 and J is TRBJ2-2; 7 bases match TRBD1. Per the germline V gene, CDR1 is LGHDT and CDR2 is YNNKEL (reference sequence). CDR3 length equals 13 residues. This CDR3 is CAGSRQGTGELFF. DNA for the CDR3: TGTGCCGGCAGCCGACAGGGAACCGGGGAGCTGTTTTTT.

By proportion, this clonotype is medium-sized (0.01 to 0.1%). Since it is a stray read in a library aimed at alpha chains, this beta chain has a size that is not meaningful. The CDR3 bases are TGCAGCGTTGAAGGGGGAGTAGGAGAGACCCAGTACTTC. Protein sequence: CSVEGGVGETQYF. The chain joins TRBV29-1 to TRBJ2-5, with a weak D call TRBD2 (5 bases). CDR3 length: 13 amino acids. V lost 1 base and J 4 bases, leaving 10 bases between the germline ends. Germline lookup yields CDR1 SQVTM and CDR2 ANQGSEA.

Sample share makes this clonotype medium-sized. This beta chain is a stray read from a library made for alpha chains; its abundance is not meaningful. The V gene is TRBV27, the J gene TRBJ2-2, with 8 bases aligning to TRBD2. The CDR3 has 16 residues. CDR1 is MNHEY, CDR2 SMNVEV, per germline (reference sequence). Trimming cost V 5 bases and J 5 bases; bases outside gene matches: 10. CDR3 sequence reads: CASSPKSGGRTGELFF. CDR3 coding DNA: TGTGCCAGCAGTCCGAAATCGGGGGGGCGAACCGGGGAGCTGTTTTTT.

This clonotype was seen repeatedly, ten times or more. The size of this beta chain means little, since it is a stray read in a library made for alpha chains. The rearrangement uses TRBV5-1 and TRBJ1-1; 10 nucleotides match TRBD1. The J segment lost 1 base and the V segment lost 3 bases, leaving 0 bases of the junction unmatched. In germline, CDR1 is SGHRS, CDR2 YFSETQ. The CDR3 is 14 amino acids. CDR3 nucleotide sequence: TGCGCCAGCAGCTGGGACAGGGGGAACACTGAAGCTTTCTTT. Translated, it gives CASSWDRGNTEAFF.

This clonotype is classed as medium-sized. In a library made to pick up alpha chains, this beta chain is a stray read with a size that means little. This chain connects TRBV20-1 to TRBJ2-7; 7 bases fit TRBD2. Per germline, CDR1 DFQATT and CDR2 SNEGSKA (reference sequence). The CDR3 runs 15 residues. V trimming: 1 base; J trimming: 0 bases; junction bases outside the gene matches: 6. Here the CDR3 reads CSARGGSSGSYEQYF. The CDR3 DNA follows: TGCAGTGCTAGAGGGGGTTCTAGCGGCTCCTACGAGCAGTACTTC.

The sample holds a few counts of this clonotype. Because this beta chain is a stray read in a library intended to capture alpha chains, its abundance should not be given much weight. The chain has TRBV28 and TRBJ1-2; D unclear. Trimming took off 8 bases at V and 0 bases at J, with 13 bases between the two ends. Per the germline V gene, CDR1 is MDHEN and CDR2 is SYDVKM. This CDR3 contains 14 residues. The CDR3 nucleotides read TGTGCCAGCGTAGAGTCGGGAGCTAACTATGGCTACACCTTC. Protein sequence: CASVESGANYGYTF.

For this clonotype: This beta chain represents an off-target read in a library built for alpha chains; its size is of limited meaning. The chain joins TRBV10-3 to TRBJ2-2; D possibly matches TRBD1 or TRBD2 (5 bases each). The CDR3 totals 16 residues. Germline CDR1 ENHRY, CDR2 SYGVKD. The ends were cut back, 0 bases at V and 3 bases at J, with 11 bases in the middle. CDR3 sequence reads: CAISESGGLYTGELFF. The DNA of the CDR3 is TGTGCCATCAGTGAGTCTGGGGGTCTTTACACCGGGGAGCTGTTTTTT.

Ten or more counts support this clonotype. A library made for alpha chains picked up this beta chain off target, so its size means little. V gene TRBV20-1 combines with J gene TRBJ2-7; 8 positions agree with TRBD2. In germline, CDR1 is DFQATT, CDR2 SNEGSKA (reference sequence). This CDR3 is 15 amino acids long. Trimming took 3 bases from V and 0 from J; bases not matched to a gene: 7. In DNA form, the CDR3 reads TGCAGTGCTAGTCCCCGGACTAGCCTCTCCTACGAGCAGTACTTC. It encodes CSASPRTSLSYEQYF.

In its sample, this clonotype was seen many times. This beta chain is a stray read from a library made for alpha chains; its abundance is not meaningful. The genes are TRBV7-9 and TRBJ1-1; D is ambiguous. Germline CDR1 and CDR2: SEHNR and FQNEAQ (reference sequence). The V gene lost 5 bases and the J gene lost 1 base, with 14 bases spanning the gap. The CDR3 consists of 15 residues. The CDR3 DNA follows: TGTGCCAGCAGCCCCATATGGGTCTCGAACACTGAAGCTTTCTTT. It codes for CASSPIWVSNTEAFF.

This clonotype is medium-sized (0.01 to 0.1%) within its sample. Since the library was made to target alpha chains, this beta chain is a stray read and its abundance is not meaningful. This sequence joins TRBV28 and TRBJ2-5; a weak D match, TRBD1 (6 bases). V was clipped by 6 bases and J by 4 bases, with 12 bases between them. This CDR3 has 13 amino acids. Looked up from germline, CDR1 is MDHEN and CDR2 is SYDVKM. The CDR3 DNA reads TGTGCCAGCAGCCAACAGGGACGAGAGACCCAGTACTTC. As protein: CASSQQGRETQYF.

This clonotype was seen many times. This beta chain is off target for a library built for alpha chains, so its abundance means little. The chain couples TRBV20-1 to TRBJ1-5, with 7 bases aligning to TRBD1. Trimming took 2 bases from V and 2 from J; bases not matched to a gene: 15. This CDR3 has 18 amino acids. Germline V lookup: CDR1 DFQATT, CDR2 SNEGSKA (reference sequence). In DNA, the CDR3 is TGCAGTGCTAGACGGGACCAGGGGGTGCCGCGAGGCAATCAGCCCCAGCATTTT. Amino acids: CSARRDQGVPRGNQPQHF.

Note on this clonotype: Since the library was made to target alpha chains, this beta chain is a stray read and its abundance is not meaningful. This chain links TRBV9 with TRBJ2-1; possible D gene TRBD2, 6 bases. V lost 3 bases and J lost 10, with 17 bases in between. This CDR3 region has 14 residues. Germline CDR1 SGDLS, CDR2 YYNGEE. CDR3 DNA: TGTGCCAGCAGCGCCTGGACGGAGGGTCGCGAGCAGTTCTTC. Amino acid sequence: CASSAWTEGREQFF.

By share, this clonotype counts as medium-sized. With the library built for alpha chains, this beta chain is off target and its frequency is not meaningful. The chain uses TRBV20-1 and TRBJ2-7; a weak D match, TRBD1 (5 bases). In germline, CDR1 is DFQATT, CDR2 SNEGSKA (reference sequence). CDR3 length: 11 residues. The CDR3 protein is CSGGSGNKQYF. CDR3 DNA: TGCAGCGGCGGATCAGGGAACAAGCAGTACTTC.

This clonotype qualifies as medium-sized. Found in a library prepared for alpha chains, this beta chain is an off-target read, and its abundance has little meaning. The chain has TRBV6-5 and TRBJ2-3; a possible D gene is TRBD2 (5 bases). CDR1 is MNHEY, CDR2 SVGAGI, per germline. The CDR3 totals 17 residues. V lost 9 bases and J 1 base, leaving 23 bases between the germline ends. The CDR3, as DNA: TGTGCCAGTCGACCCCCAGGACTCGGGAAGGGCACAGATACGCAGTATTTT. Amino acids: CASRPPGLGKGTDTQYF.

By frequency in the sample, this clonotype is medium-sized. A library made for alpha chains picked up this beta chain off target, so its size means little. The J gene is TRBJ2-7, the V gene TRBV29-1; tentatively, D is TRBD1 (6 bases). This CDR3 region has 14 residues. Trimming left V 4 bases short and J 0 bases short, with 13 bases between. Germline V gives CDR1 SQVTM, CDR2 ANQGSEA. CDR3 coding DNA: TGCAGCGTTGGAGGGCAGGGGAGCTCCTACGAGCAGTACTTC. Translating gives CSVGGQGSSYEQYF.

Sample share makes this clonotype medium-sized. Because the library targeted alpha chains, this beta chain is an off-target read whose size means little. J is TRBJ1-4 and V is TRBV2; the D is unclear. CDR1 and CDR2 (germline): SNHLY, FYNNEI. This CDR3 has 15 amino acids. The germline V and J ends were trimmed by 4 bases and 6 bases, with 15 bases remaining between them. The CDR3 DNA sequence: TGTGCCAGCAGTGGGCCGACCGTTGGGCATGAAAAACTGTTTTTT. Amino acid sequence: CASSGPTVGHEKLFF.

This clonotype counts as medium-sized. The library was built for alpha chains, so this beta chain is an off-target read and its size means little. This rearrangement joins TRBV20-1 to TRBJ2-7, with D maybe TRBD2 (7 bases). In germline, CDR1 is DFQATT, CDR2 SNEGSKA (reference sequence). The CDR3 extends over 17 amino acids. The V gene lost 5 bases and the J gene lost 4 bases, with 27 bases spanning the gap. DNA of the CDR3: TGCAGTGCTTACAGCCAACGGCGACGGGGGGCGCTTTACGAGCAGTACTTC. It yields the protein CSAYSQRRRGALYEQYF.